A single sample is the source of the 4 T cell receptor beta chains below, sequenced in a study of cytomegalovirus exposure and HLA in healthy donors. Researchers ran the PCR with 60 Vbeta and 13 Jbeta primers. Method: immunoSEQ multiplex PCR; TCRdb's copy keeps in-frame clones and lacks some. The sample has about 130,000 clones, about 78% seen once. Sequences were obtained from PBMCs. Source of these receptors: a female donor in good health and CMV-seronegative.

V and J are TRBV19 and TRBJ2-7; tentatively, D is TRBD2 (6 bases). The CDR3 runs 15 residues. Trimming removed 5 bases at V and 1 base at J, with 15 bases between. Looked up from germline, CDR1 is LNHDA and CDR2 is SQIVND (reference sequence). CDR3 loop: CASSFEPGVSYEQYF. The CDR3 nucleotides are TGTGCCAGTAGTTTTGAACCGGGGGTGTCCTACGAGCAGTACTTC.

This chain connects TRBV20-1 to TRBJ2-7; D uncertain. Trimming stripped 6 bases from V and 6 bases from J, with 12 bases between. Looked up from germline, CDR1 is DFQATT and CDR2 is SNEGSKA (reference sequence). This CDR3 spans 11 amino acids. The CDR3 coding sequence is TGCAGTGCCCGAAACAGAGTCGAGCAGTACTTC. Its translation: CSARNRVEQYF.

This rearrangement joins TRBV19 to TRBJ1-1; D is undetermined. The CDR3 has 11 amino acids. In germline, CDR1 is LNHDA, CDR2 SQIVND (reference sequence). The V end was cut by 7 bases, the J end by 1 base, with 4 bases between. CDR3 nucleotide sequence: TGTGCCAGTATTAAGAACACTGAAGCTTTCTTT. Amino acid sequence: CASIKNTEAFF.

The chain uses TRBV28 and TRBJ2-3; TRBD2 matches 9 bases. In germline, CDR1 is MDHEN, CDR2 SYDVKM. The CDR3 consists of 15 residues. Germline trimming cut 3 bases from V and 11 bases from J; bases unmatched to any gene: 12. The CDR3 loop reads CASSFSNAGGGEQYF. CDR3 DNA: TGTGCCAGCAGTTTCTCAAACGCGGGAGGGGGCGAGCAGTATTTT.